The 30 T cell receptor beta chains in this list originate from one sample, sequenced in a study of blood T cell repertoires in COVID-19. Clones were sequenced by immunoSEQ multiplex PCR, and TCRdb holds only the in-frame ones, with some missing. Altogether roughly 60,000 clones are present, approximately 85% being singletons, with the ten largest covering approximately 16%. Sample: peripheral blood. The source of these receptors is a human donor in a cohort sampled during active COVID-19.

This chain links TRBV11-3 with TRBJ2-7; TRBD1 agrees at 9 bases. This CDR3 spans 13 amino acids. V dropped 5 bases and J dropped 5; count of bases not matched to a gene: 4. Germline CDR1 and CDR2: SGHNT and YENEEA. The CDR3 DNA sequence: TGTGCCAGCAGCCACCGGGACAGGGACGAGCAGTACTTC. This encodes CASSHRDRDEQYF. Filled out from reference TRBV11-3 and TRBJ2-7, the complete variable domain reads EAGVVQSPRYKIIEKKQPVAFWCNPISGHNTLYWYLQNLGQGPELLIRYENEEAVDDSQLPKDRFSAERLKGVDSTLKIQPAELGDSAVYLCASSHRDRDEQYFGPGTRLTVT.

The chain has TRBV19 and TRBJ1-1; D may be TRBD1 (6 bases). The germline V and J ends were trimmed by 4 bases and 5 bases, with 14 bases remaining between them. This CDR3 is 14 amino acids long. CDR1 LNHDA and CDR2 SQIVND come from the germline V gene (reference sequence). CDR3 residues: CASSRITGFTEAFF. The CDR3 nucleotides are TGTGCCAGTAGTAGAATTACAGGGTTTACTGAAGCTTTCTTT.

The chain couples TRBV9 to TRBJ1-3, with 9 bases fitting TRBD1. Germline CDR1 SGDLS, CDR2 YYNGEE. There are 16 residues in the CDR3. The ends lost 3 bases at V and 0 bases at J; junction bases unmatched: 4. CDR3 loop: CASSAGDRDSGNTIYF. The CDR3 bases are TGTGCCAGCAGCGCGGGGGACAGGGACTCTGGAAACACCATATATTTT.

V is TRBV6-1 and J is TRBJ1-4, with D possibly being TRBD1 (5 bases). Germline V gene lookup returns CDR1 MNHNS and CDR2 SASEGT. The CDR3 runs 17 residues. The V and J ends lost 1 base and 2 bases respectively, with 14 bases between them. The CDR3 loop is CASSEDRPLGTNEKLFF. The CDR3 DNA reads as TGTGCCAGCAGTGAAGACAGGCCCCTGGGGACTAATGAAAAACTGTTTTTT.

J is TRBJ2-2 and V is TRBV18; TRBD2 matches at 9 bases. The CDR3 has 14 amino acids. Germline CDR1 and CDR2: KGHSH and LQKENI. V dropped 2 bases and J dropped 6; count of bases not matched to a gene: 1. CDR3 protein: CASSPGTSSGELFF. The CDR3 DNA reads as TGTGCCAGCTCACCAGGGACTAGCTCCGGGGAGCTGTTTTTT.

The chain joins TRBV5-1 to TRBJ2-5, with TRBD1 matching over 8 bases. V shed 6 bases and J 4 bases; nucleotides not matched to a gene: 5. Looked up from germline, CDR1 is SGHRS and CDR2 is YFSETQ. The CDR3 is 13 amino acids. CDR3 in amino acids: CASKRTGRETQYF. CDR3 DNA sequence: TGCGCCAGCAAGAGGACAGGGAGAGAGACCCAGTACTTC.

The chain links TRBV11-1 to TRBJ2-5, with TRBD2 matching 8 bases. This CDR3 contains 15 residues. Germline V lookup: CDR1 SGHAT, CDR2 FQDESV (reference sequence). Trimming removed 4 bases from V and 4 bases from J; junction bases left unmatched: 8. CDR3 loop: CASSSSGLVGETQYF. For the CDR3, the DNA is TGTGCCAGCAGCTCCTCGGGACTAGTGGGAGAGACCCAGTACTTC.

Only a few counts were recorded for this clone. The genes are TRBV18 and TRBJ1-3, with 8 bases fitting TRBD1. The length of the CDR3 is 15 residues. V trimming: 6 bases; J trimming: 2 bases; junction bases outside the gene matches: 6. CDR1 and CDR2 (germline): KGHSH, LQKENI. CDR3 residues: CASSLQGVAGNTIYF. CDR3 sequence (DNA): TGTGCCAGCTCGCTACAGGGGGTAGCTGGAAACACCATATATTTT.

The chain has TRBV18 and TRBJ1-1; no clear D. This CDR3 is built from 15 residues. V lost 0 bases, J lost 9 bases, and 17 bases lay in between. In germline, CDR1 is KGHSH, CDR2 LQKENI. CDR3 amino acids: CASSPPAGDYPKAFF. For the CDR3, the DNA is TGTGCCAGCTCACCACCCGCCGGGGATTATCCCAAAGCTTTCTTT.

The CDR3 DNA is TGTGCCATCAGTGAGCTAAAGGGGATAGCGGGGGAACGCTACGAGCAGTACTTC. It translates to CAISELKGIAGERYEQYF. V and J are TRBV10-3 and TRBJ2-7; 9 nucleotides align to TRBD2. The CDR3 runs to 18 residues. CDR1 is ENHRY, CDR2 SYGVKD, per germline. V was pared by 2 bases and J by 3 bases, with 14 bases of the junction left unmatched.

The genes are TRBV27 and TRBJ2-7; the D gene is possibly TRBD2 (6 bases). This CDR3 has 15 amino acids. Germline lookup yields CDR1 MNHEY and CDR2 SMNVEV (reference sequence). Trimming removed 4 bases at V and 5 bases at J, with 18 bases between. CDR3 loop: CASSWREGAADEQYF. Written as DNA, the CDR3 is TGTGCCAGCAGTTGGAGGGAAGGCGCGGCCGACGAGCAGTACTTC.

This clone appeared many times. The genes are TRBV24-1 and TRBJ2-6; weak D call: TRBD1 (5 bases). Germline CDR1 and CDR2: KGHDR and SFDVKD. Deletions cut 5 bases from V and 2 bases from J, with 6 bases between. The CDR3 totals 14 residues. The CDR3 loop is CATSGTTGANVLTF. In DNA form, the CDR3 reads TGTGCCACCAGTGGGACAACTGGGGCCAACGTCCTGACTTTC.

This clone is a singleton in its sample. The chain uses TRBV6-5 and TRBJ1-2; 8 bases match TRBD1. With 0 bases clipped from V and 2 bases from J, the junction kept 5 bases outside the gene matches. The CDR3 contains 16 residues. In germline, CDR1 is MNHEY, CDR2 SVGAGI. In nucleotides, the CDR3 is TGTGCCAGCAGTTACTCGAGACAGGGGCTCAACTATGGCTACACCTTC. Protein sequence: CASSYSRQGLNYGYTF.

This chain connects TRBV20-1 to TRBJ1-2, with TRBD1 identical over 7 bases. There are 12 residues in the CDR3. Germline CDR1 is DFQATT and CDR2 is SNEGSKA (reference sequence). The V gene end was trimmed by 3 bases and the J gene end by 6 bases; junction bases not matched to a gene: 4. The CDR3 protein is CSASETGHGYTF. DNA of the CDR3: TGCAGTGCTAGTGAGACAGGGCATGGCTACACCTTC.

J is TRBJ2-5 and V is TRBV15, with 11 bases fitting TRBD1. The length of the CDR3 is 15 residues. V was pared by 8 bases and J by 5 bases, with 10 bases of the junction left unmatched. Germline values: CDR1 LNHNV, CDR2 YYDKDF (reference sequence). The CDR3 region has the DNA TGTGCCACCTTCGACGGGACAGGGGGTTCGGAGACCCAGTACTTC. Translation gives CATFDGTGGSETQYF.

The chain couples TRBV7-2 to TRBJ2-1; 11 bases agree with TRBD2. Trimming took 2 bases from V and 15 from J; bases not matched to a gene: 12. The CDR3 covers 15 residues. Looked up from germline, CDR1 is SGHTA and CDR2 is FQGNSA. The CDR3 bases are TGTGCCAGCAGCTTACGGGCTAGCGGGGGGCACTCCCTGTTCTTC. It encodes CASSLRASGGHSLFF.

This sequence joins TRBV7-5 and TRBJ1-2; TRBD1, the D gene given by the table, was not confirmed from the DNA. TRBV7-5 constitutes a pseudogene. The CDR3 runs 13 residues. CDR3 DNA: TGTGCCAGCTCACCGGGACAGGGATTTGGCTACACCTTC. It specifies CASSPGQGFGYTF.

The chain combines TRBV4-1 with TRBJ1-1; 7 bases are a match to TRBD1. V lost 1 base, J lost 4 bases, and 6 bases stayed unmatched. CDR3 length equals 15 residues. Germline V CDR1 and CDR2: MGHRA, YSYEKL. This chain's CDR3 is CASSQAGQGGTEAFF. In DNA form, the CDR3 reads TGCGCCAGCAGCCAAGCAGGGCAGGGGGGCACTGAAGCTTTCTTT.

J is TRBJ2-1 and V is TRBV7-9; TRBD1 might be the D (5 bases). V was cut by 5 bases and J by 5 bases, with 16 bases left in between. The CDR3 has 15 residues. The germline V gene encodes CDR1 SEHNR and CDR2 FQNEAQ (reference sequence). In DNA, the CDR3 is TGTGCCAGCAGCCCGTCAGGGCGAATCCACAATGAGCAGTTCTTC. It encodes CASSPSGRIHNEQFF.

The rearrangement joins TRBV7-9 to TRBJ2-1; maybe TRBD1 (5 bases). This CDR3 has 16 residues. The germline V gene has CDR1 SEHNR and CDR2 FQNEAQ (reference sequence). V was pared by 4 bases and J by 4 bases, with 17 bases between. The CDR3 sequence is CASSYWGRGIYNEQFF. The DNA of the CDR3 is TGTGCCAGCAGCTACTGGGGTAGGGGTATTTACAATGAGCAGTTCTTC.

V and J are TRBV7-2 and TRBJ2-2, with D possibly being TRBD1 (5 bases). CDR3 length equals 12 residues. V shed 5 bases and J shed 7 bases, with 8 bases lying between them. Germline V gives CDR1 SGHTA, CDR2 FQGNSA. The CDR3 DNA sequence: TGTGCCAGCAGCCCCCAGGGCGGGGAGCTGTTTTTT. This gives the protein CASSPQGGELFF.

The rearrangement joins TRBV9 to TRBJ2-2; 8 positions match TRBD2. J was trimmed by 8 bases and V by 2 bases; bases with no gene match: 11. Germline V gene data show CDR1 as SGDLS and CDR2 as YYNGEE. The CDR3 consists of 16 residues. CDR3 protein: CASSVSGTRGSGELFF. CDR3 DNA sequence: TGTGCCAGCAGCGTCTCCGGGACTAGGGGATCTGGGGAGCTGTTTTTT.

The genes are TRBV29-1 and TRBJ1-2, with D hard to call. CDR3 length: 10 amino acids. Germline V CDR1 and CDR2: SQVTM, ANQGSEA. V gave up 5 bases and J gave up 5 bases, with 6 bases separating them. The DNA of the CDR3 is TGCAGCGTTCAGGATTATGGCTACACCTTC. This encodes CSVQDYGYTF.

V and J are TRBV5-5 and TRBJ1-1; possible D gene TRBD1, 6 bases. CDR3 length equals 16 residues. Per germline, CDR1 SGHKS and CDR2 YYEKEE (reference sequence). V lost 1 base and J 4 bases, leaving 17 bases between the germline ends. CDR3 sequence (DNA): TGTGCCAGCAGCTTGTCCCACGGGCAGGGGACCACTGAAGCTTTCTTT. This translates into CASSLSHGQGTTEAFF.

This clone appeared a single time. The V gene is TRBV20-1, the J gene TRBJ2-2; the match to TRBD2 covers 9 bases. V lost 3 bases to trimming and J lost 2 bases; unmatched junction nucleotides: 4. In germline, CDR1 is DFQATT, CDR2 SNEGSKA (reference sequence). The CDR3 runs to 15 residues. The CDR3 loop is CSASSGGANTGELFF. DNA of the CDR3: TGCAGTGCTAGTAGCGGGGGAGCTAACACCGGGGAGCTGTTTTTT.

V is TRBV11-2 and J is TRBJ2-7; 9 bases map to TRBD2. This CDR3 has 15 amino acids. Germline loops: CDR1 SGHAT, CDR2 FQNNGV. V lost 5 bases and J lost 1; bases outside the gene matches: 6. As DNA, the CDR3 is TGTGCCAGCAGCATCGGGACTAGCCCATCCTACGAGCAGTACTTC. It codes for CASSIGTSPSYEQYF.

The V gene is TRBV19, the J gene TRBJ1-5; TRBD1 aligns across 7 bases. Trimming removed 6 bases from V and 2 bases from J; junction bases left unmatched: 7. This CDR3 has 15 residues. Germline V gene data show CDR1 as LNHDA and CDR2 as SQIVND (reference sequence). The CDR3 spells CASRPPGQRNQPQHF. The CDR3 DNA sequence: TGTGCCAGTAGGCCTCCGGGACAGCGCAATCAGCCCCAGCATTTT.

The chain joins TRBV11-3 to TRBJ1-2; D is possibly TRBD1 (5 bases). The CDR3 consists of 16 residues. The germline gives CDR1 SGHNT, CDR2 YENEEA. The V gene lost 5 bases and the J gene lost 3 bases, with 19 bases spanning the gap. CDR3 in amino acids: CASSQGAGRGYYGYTF. The CDR3, as DNA: TGTGCCAGCAGCCAAGGCGCGGGGCGGGGGTACTATGGCTACACCTTC. The full variable domain, its missing parts supplied by reference TRBV11-3 and TRBJ1-2, is EAGVVQSPRYKIIEKKQPVAFWCNPISGHNTLYWYLQNLGQGPELLIRYENEEAVDDSQLPKDRFSAERLKGVDSTLKIQPAELGDSAVYLCASSQGAGRGYYGYTFGSGTRLTVV.

The chain joins TRBV5-6 to TRBJ1-5; D possibly corresponds to TRBD1 (6 bases). The CDR3 spans 16 residues. Germline V CDR1 and CDR2: SGHDT, YYEEEE. Trimming took 4 bases from V and 4 from J, leaving 18 bases between them. DNA for the CDR3: TGTGCCAGCAGCCCCTCACTAGGGGACACAAATCAGCCCCAGCATTTT. Amino acids: CASSPSLGDTNQPQHF.

This clone was observed at least ten times. The V gene is TRBV3-1 (or the pseudogene TRBV3-2), the J gene TRBJ2-1, with TRBD2 as a possible D gene (7 bases). Germline lookup yields CDR1 LGHDT and CDR2 YNNKEL (reference sequence). There are 13 residues in the CDR3. V lost 2 bases to trimming and J lost 12 bases, with 14 bases between them. The CDR3 bases are TGTGCCAGCAGCCAAAACAGGGAGGGTGGGCAGTTCTTC. Residues: CASSQNREGGQFF.